This note documents a single T cell receptor (beta chain) sequence. Antigen specificity is unknown. These data originate in a study of shared clonotypes between healthy human individuals. Original methodology: Filtering differed since immunoSEQ provided only junctions, with no quality scores. Sequencing used immunoSEQ multiplex PCR; TCRdb keeps in-frame clones, though not all of them. V and J calls and clone size come straight from that table; D and trimming were deduced from the DNA. The sample consists of 2 million to 2.5 million clones, 93% of them appearing once. This CDR3 contains 16 residues. From germline, CDR1 is SGDLS and CDR2 YYNGEE. Deletions cut 6 bases from V and 4 bases from J, with 19 bases between. Regarding the study as a whole: The generation probabilities recorded for non-shared clonotypes fell below those of clonotypes shared by all four donors. Sampling included only blood; tissue repertoires likely differ. Four donors shared 4.5% to 6.5% of their naive CD4 clonotypes.

V gene TRBV9 combines with J gene TRBJ2-2; D unclear. The sequenced material came from naive CD4+ T cells from PBMCs. The subset here: CD45RA+ positively selected. The receptor comes from a man between 18 and 29 years old in good health. Some clones in this sample may be carry-over from other donors' samples. For the CDR3, the DNA is TGTGCCAGCAAGGGTCTCGATGCGTTGGGCACCGGGGAGCTGTTTTTT. Amino acid sequence: CASKGLDALGTGELFF.